This TCR beta chain was sequenced for a study of shared T cell receptors in the human thymus. This CDR3 region has 13 residues. Germline-derived CDR1 and CDR2 are SGHRS and YFSETQ. V gave up 4 bases and J gave up 2 bases, with 9 bases separating them. Clones were read by immunoSEQ multiplex PCR, and TCRdb kept only the in-frame ones, dropping some. The sample lists approximately 760,000 clones, approximately 83% occurring once. These data also formed part of another study, on human thymus T cells.

This chain connects TRBV5-1 to TRBJ1-1; D is perhaps TRBD1 (6 bases). The material sequenced was thymocytes. The sequence came from a girl under three years old with a congenital heart defect. The CDR3 region is CASSGGPNTEAFF. CDR3 sequence (DNA): TGCGCCAGCAGCGGGGGCCCAAACACTGAAGCTTTCTTT.